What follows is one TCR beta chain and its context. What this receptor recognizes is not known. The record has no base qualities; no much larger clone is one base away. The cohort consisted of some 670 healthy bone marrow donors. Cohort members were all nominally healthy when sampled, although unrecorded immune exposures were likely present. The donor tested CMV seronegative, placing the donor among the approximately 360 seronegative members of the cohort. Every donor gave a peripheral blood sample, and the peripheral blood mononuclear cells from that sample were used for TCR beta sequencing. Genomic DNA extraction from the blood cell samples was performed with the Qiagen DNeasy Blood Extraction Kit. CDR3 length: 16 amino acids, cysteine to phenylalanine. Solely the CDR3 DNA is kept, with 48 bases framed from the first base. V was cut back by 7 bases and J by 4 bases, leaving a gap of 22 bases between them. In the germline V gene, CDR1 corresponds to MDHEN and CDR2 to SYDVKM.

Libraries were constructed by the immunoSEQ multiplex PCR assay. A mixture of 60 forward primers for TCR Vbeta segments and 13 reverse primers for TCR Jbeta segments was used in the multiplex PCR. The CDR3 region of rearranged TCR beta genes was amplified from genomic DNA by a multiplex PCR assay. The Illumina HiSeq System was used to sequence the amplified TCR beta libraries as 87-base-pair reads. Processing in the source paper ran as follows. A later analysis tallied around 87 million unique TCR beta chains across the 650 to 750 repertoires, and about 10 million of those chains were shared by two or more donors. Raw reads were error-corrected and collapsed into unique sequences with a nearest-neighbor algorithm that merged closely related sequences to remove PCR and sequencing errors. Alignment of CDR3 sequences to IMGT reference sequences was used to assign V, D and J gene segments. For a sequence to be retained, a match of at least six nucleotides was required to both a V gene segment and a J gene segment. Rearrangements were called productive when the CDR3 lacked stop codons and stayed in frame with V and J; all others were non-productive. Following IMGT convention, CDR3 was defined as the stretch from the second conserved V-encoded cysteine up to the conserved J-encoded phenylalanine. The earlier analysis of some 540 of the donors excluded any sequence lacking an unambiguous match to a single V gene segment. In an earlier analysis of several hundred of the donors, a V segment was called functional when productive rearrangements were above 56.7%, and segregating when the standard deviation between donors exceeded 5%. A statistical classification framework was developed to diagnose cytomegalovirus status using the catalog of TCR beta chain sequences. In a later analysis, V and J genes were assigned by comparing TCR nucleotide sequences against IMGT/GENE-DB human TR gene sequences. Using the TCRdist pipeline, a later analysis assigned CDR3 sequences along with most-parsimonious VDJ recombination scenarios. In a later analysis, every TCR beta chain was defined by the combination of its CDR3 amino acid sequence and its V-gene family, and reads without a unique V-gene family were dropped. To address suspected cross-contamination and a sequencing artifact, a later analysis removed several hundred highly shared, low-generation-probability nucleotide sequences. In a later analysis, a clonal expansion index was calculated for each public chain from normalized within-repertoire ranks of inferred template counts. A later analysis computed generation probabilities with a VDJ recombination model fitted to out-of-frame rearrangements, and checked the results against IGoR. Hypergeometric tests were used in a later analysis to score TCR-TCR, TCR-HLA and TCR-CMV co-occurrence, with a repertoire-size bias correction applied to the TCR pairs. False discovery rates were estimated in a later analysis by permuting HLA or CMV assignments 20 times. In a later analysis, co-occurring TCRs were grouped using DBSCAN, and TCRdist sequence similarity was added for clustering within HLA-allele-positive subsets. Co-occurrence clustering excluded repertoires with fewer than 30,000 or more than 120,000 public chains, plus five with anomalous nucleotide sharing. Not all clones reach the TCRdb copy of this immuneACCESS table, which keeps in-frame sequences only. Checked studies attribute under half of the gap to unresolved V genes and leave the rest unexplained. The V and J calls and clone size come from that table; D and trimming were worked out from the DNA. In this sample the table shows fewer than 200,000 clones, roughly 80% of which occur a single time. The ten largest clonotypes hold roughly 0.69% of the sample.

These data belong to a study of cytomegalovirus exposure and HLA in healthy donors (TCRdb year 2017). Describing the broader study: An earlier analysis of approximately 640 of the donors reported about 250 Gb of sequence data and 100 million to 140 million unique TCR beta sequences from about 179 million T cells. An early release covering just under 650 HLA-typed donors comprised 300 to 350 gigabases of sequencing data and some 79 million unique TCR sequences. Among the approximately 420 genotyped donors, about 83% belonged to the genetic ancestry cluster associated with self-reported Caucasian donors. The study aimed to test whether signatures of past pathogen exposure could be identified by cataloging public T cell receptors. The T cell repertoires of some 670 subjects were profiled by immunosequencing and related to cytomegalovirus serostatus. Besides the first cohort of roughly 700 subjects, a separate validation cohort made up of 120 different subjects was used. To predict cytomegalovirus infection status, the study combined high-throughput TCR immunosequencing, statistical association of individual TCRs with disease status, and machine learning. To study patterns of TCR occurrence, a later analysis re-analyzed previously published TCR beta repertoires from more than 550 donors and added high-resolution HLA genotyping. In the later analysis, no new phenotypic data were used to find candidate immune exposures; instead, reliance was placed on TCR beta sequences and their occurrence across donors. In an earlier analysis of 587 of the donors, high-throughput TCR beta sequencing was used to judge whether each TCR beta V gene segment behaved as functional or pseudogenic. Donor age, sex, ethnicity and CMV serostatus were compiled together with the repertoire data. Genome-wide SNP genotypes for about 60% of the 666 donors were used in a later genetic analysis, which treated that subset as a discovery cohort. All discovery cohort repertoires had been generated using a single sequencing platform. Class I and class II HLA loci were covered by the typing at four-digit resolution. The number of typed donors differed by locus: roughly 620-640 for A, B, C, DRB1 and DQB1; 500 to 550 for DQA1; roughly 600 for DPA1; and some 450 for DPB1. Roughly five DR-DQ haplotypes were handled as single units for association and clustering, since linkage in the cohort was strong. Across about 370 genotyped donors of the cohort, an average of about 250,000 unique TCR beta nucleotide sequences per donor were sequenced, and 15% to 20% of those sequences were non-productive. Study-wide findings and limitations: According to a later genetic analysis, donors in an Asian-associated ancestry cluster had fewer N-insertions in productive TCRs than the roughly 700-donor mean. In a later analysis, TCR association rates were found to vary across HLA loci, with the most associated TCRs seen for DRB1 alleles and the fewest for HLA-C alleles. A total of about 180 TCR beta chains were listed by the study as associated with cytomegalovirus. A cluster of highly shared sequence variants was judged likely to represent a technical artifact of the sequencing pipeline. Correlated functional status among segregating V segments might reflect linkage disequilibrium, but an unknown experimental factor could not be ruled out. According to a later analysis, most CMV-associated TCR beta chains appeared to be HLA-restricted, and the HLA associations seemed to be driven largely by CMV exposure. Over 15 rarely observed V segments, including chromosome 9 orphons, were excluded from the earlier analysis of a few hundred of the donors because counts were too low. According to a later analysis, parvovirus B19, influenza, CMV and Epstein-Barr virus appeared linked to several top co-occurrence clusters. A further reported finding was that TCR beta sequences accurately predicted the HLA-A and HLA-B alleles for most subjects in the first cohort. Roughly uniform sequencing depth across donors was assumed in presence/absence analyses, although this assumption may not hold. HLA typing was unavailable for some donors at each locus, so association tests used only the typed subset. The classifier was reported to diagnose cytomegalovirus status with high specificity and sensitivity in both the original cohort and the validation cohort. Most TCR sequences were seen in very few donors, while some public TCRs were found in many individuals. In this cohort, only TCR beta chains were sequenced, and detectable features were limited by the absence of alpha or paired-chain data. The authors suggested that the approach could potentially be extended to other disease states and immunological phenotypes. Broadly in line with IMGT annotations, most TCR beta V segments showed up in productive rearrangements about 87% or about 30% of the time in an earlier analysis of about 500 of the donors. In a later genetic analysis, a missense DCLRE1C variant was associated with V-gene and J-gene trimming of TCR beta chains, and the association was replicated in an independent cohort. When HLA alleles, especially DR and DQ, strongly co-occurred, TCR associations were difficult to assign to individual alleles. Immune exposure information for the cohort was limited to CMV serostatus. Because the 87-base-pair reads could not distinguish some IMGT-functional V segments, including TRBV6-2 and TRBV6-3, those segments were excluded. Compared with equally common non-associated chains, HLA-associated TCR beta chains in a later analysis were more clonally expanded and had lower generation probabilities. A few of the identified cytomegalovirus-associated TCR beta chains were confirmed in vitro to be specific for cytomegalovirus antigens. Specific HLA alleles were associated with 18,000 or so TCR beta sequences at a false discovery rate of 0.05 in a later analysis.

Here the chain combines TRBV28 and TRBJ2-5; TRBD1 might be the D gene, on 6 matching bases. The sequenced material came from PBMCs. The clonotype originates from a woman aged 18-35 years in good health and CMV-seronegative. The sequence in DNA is TGTGCCAGCAATCGGGACAAGGGCCCGCTCGGAGAGACCCAGTACTTC. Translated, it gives CASNRDKGPLGETQYF.